The 7 T cell receptor beta chains given below trace back to one sample, sequenced in a study of Tregs in tolerant kidney transplant recipients. Data came from immunoSEQ multiplex PCR; TCRdb stores just in-frame clones and leaves some out. This table holds some 52,000 clones. The sequences come from CD4+ T cells from blood, collected before the transplant. These receptors came from a human donor who received a combined kidney and bone marrow transplant.

On this clone: Sequencing ends 3 residues short of the CDR3 end; the germline J gene provides the rest. V and J are TRBV18 and TRBJ1-4; a weak D match, TRBD1 (6 bases). V was clipped by 2 bases and J by 0 bases, with 10 bases between them. The germline CDR1 and CDR2 sequences are KGHSH and LQKENI. The CDR3 sequence is 16 residues long. The covered CDR3 bases are TGTGCCAGCTCACCATCGGACAGCCCAACTAATGAAAAA. It is translated as CASSPSDSPTNEK. The entire CDR3 sequence reads CASSPSDSPTNEKLFF. The variable domain in full, completed from reference TRBV18 and TRBJ1-4, reads NAGVMQNPRHLVRRRGQEARLRCSPMKGHSHVYWYRQLPEEGLKFMVYLQKENIIDESGMPKERFSAEFPKEGPSILRIQQVVRGDSAAYFCASSPSDSPTNEKLFFGSGTQLSVL.

Remarks on this clone: The CDR3 extends 3 residues past the end of the read, so its final part is completed from the germline J gene. The chain combines TRBV7-2 with TRBJ2-3; D call uncertain. V was clipped by 5 bases and J by 0 bases, with 12 bases between them. Looked up from germline, CDR1 is SGHTA and CDR2 is FQGNSA. The CDR3 runs to 15 residues. The sequenced CDR3 bases are TGTGCCAGCAGCCAGCCGGCAGGTAGCACAGATACG. It specifies CASSQPAGSTDT. In full, the CDR3 reads CASSQPAGSTDTQYF.

Details on this clone: The read comes to an end 3 residues before the CDR3 does, leaving the germline J gene to fill in the end. The rearrangement links TRBV19 to TRBJ2-7, with TRBD1 as a possible D gene (6 bases). Trimming stripped 5 bases from V and 0 bases from J, with 14 bases between. There are 15 residues in the CDR3. CDR1 is LNHDA, CDR2 SQIVND, per germline (reference sequence). CDR3 DNA, as far as it was read: TGTGCCAGTAGTTCCACCGGGACACTCTCCTACGAG. Its translation is CASSSTGTLSYE. The whole CDR3 is CASSSTGTLSYEQYF.

Points on this clone: The CDR3 end is not reached by the read, which stops 3 residues before it; the germline J gene fills it in. The chain joins TRBV7-9 to TRBJ1-2, with no clear D. Germline V gene sequence: CDR1 SEHNR, CDR2 FQNEAQ (reference sequence). The CDR3 spans 14 residues. The germline V and J ends were trimmed by 7 bases and 7 bases, with 19 bases remaining between them. CDR3 residues: CASNPGTAGFGYTF. The sequenced CDR3 bases are TGTGCCAGCAACCCCGGAACGGCGGGCTTTGGC.

With regard to this clone: The CDR3 end falls 3 residues outside the read, so it is completed with the germline J gene. V gene TRBV7-2 combines with J gene TRBJ1-6, with 9 bases fitting TRBD1. With V trimmed by 5 bases and J by 7 bases, 6 bases remained unmatched. Germline CDR1 reads SGHTA; CDR2 reads FQGNSA. The CDR3 consists of 15 residues. CDR3 DNA, as far as it was read: TGTGCCAGCAGCCGGATGGGACAGGGCAATTCACCC. Its translation: CASSRMGQGNSP. The full CDR3 reads CASSRMGQGNSPLHF.

With respect to this clone: The sequenced fragment ends 3 residues before the CDR3 boundary, so the rest is inferred from the germline J gene. The chain carries TRBV7-2 and TRBJ2-3, with 7 positions matching TRBD2. This CDR3 has 15 amino acids. Trimming cost V 5 bases and J 4 bases; bases outside gene matches: 9. Germline CDR1 and CDR2: SGHTA and FQGNSA. The part of the CDR3 DNA that was read is TGTGCCAGCAGCCCAAGGAGGGGAGGGTCAGATACG. Amino acids: CASSPRRGGSDT. The CDR3 reads in full as CASSPRRGGSDTQYF.

About this clone: Read sequence stops 3 residues before the CDR3 end, and the germline J gene provides the missing end. The rearrangement uses TRBV28 and TRBJ2-7, with TRBD1 matching over 7 bases. Germline trimming cut 10 bases from V and 3 bases from J; bases unmatched to any gene: 6. The CDR3 has 12 residues. Germline V gene sequence: CDR1 MDHEN, CDR2 SYDVKM. The chain's CDR3 is CATQTGFYEQYF. CDR3 DNA (partial): TGTGCCACCCAGACAGGGTTCTACGAG. Supplemented by reference TRBV28 and TRBJ2-7, the full variable domain reads DVKVTQSSRYLVKRTGEKVFLECVQDMDHENMFWYRQDPGLGLRLIYFSYDVKMKEKGDIPEGYSVSREKKERFSLILESASTNQTSMYLCATQTGFYEQYFGPGTRLTVT.